The next 3 T cell receptor beta chains were all read from a single sample in a study of shared clonotypes between healthy human individuals (dated by TCRdb to about 2020). Preparation of the library involved the immunoSEQ multiplex PCR assay. TCRdb stores this immuneACCESS table with in-frame sequences only. Part of the clones is absent; in the studies checked, under half of the shortfall reflects unresolved V genes, and no reason is known for the rest. The sample yields roughly 640,000 clones; approximately 79% were counted once. The ten largest account for roughly 1.7% of the sample. Sequencing was done on a sample of memory CD4+ T cells sorted from blood. In the paper's terms, the cell subset or site label means: CD45RA-negative fraction. The receptor set was obtained from a woman in her 30s in good health.

V gene TRBV5-1 combines with J gene TRBJ2-1; TRBD2 agrees at 11 bases. This CDR3 region has 17 residues. Germline CDR1 reads SGHRS; CDR2 reads YFSETQ. The ends lost 2 bases at V and 3 bases at J; junction bases unmatched: 7. Here the CDR3 reads CASSFTSGRSSYNEQFF. CDR3 DNA: TGCGCCAGCAGCTTTACTAGCGGGAGATCGAGCTACAATGAGCAGTTCTTC.

On this clone itself: Different DNA sequences within this sample yield the same CDR3. The chain employs TRBV10-1 and TRBJ1-5; D uncertain. With 0 bases removed from V and 7 bases from J, the gap between germline ends came to 7 bases. This CDR3 spans 13 amino acids. CDR1 and CDR2 from the germline V gene are WNHNN and SYGVQD (reference sequence). CDR3 DNA: TGCGCCAGCAGTGAGTCGGGAGCGCAGCCCCAGCATTTT. Its protein product is CASSESGAQPQHF.

This chain joins TRBV4-1 and TRBJ1-4, with no clear D. The V gene's germline CDR1 is MGHRA and CDR2 YSYEKL. Trimming took off 3 bases at V and 8 bases at J, with 16 bases between the two ends. This CDR3 contains 15 residues. CDR3 sequence: CASSQEQVVGEKLFF. The CDR3 DNA sequence: TGCGCCAGCAGCCAGGAGCAAGTTGTAGGCGAAAAACTGTTTTTT.